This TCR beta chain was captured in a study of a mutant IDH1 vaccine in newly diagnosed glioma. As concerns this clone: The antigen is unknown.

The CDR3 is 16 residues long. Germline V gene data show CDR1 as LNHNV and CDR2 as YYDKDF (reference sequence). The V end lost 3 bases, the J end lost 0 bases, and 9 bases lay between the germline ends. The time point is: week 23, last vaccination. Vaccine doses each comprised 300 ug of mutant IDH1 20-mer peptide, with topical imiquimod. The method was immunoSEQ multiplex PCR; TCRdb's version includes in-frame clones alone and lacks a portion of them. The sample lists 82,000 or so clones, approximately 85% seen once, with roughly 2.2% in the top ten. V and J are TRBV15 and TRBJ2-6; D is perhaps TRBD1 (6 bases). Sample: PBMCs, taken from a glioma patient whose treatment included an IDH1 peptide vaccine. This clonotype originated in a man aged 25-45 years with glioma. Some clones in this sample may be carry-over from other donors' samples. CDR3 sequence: CATSRDSNSGANVLTF. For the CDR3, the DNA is TGTGCCACCAGCAGGGACAGTAACTCTGGGGCCAACGTCCTGACTTTC.